This T cell receptor (beta chain) was recovered during a study of shared clonotypes between healthy human individuals. The naive CD8 subset, CD45RO-negative cells positively selected for CCR7, excluded terminally differentiated effector memory CD45RA+ cells. All participating donors were Caucasian adults from Nashville, Tennessee. The repertoire was sequenced with immunoSEQ multiplex PCR; TCRdb's copy has only in-frame clones and lacks some. The sample holds about 2.1 million clones, 93% seen once. Germline CDR1 and CDR2: MNHEY and SMNVEV (reference sequence). This CDR3 contains 16 residues. V lost 3 bases to trimming and J lost 4 bases; unmatched junction nucleotides: 12.

The rearrangement uses TRBV27 and TRBJ2-7, with TRBD2 matching 7 bases. The source is a man in his late teens or twenties in good health. Some clones in this sample may be carry-over from other donors' samples. Sequencing used naive CD8+ T cells from PBMCs. The CDR3 sequence: CASSFWGGSGSYEQYF. CDR3 DNA: TGTGCCAGCAGTTTTTGGGGCGGGAGTGGATCTTACGAGCAGTACTTC.